The source of this T cell receptor (beta chain) is a study of cytomegalovirus exposure and HLA in healthy donors (dated by TCRdb to about 2017). About the investigation overall: In an earlier analysis of under 600 of the donors, 276 Gb of sequence data and 117 million unique TCR beta sequences from roughly 180 million T cells were reported. A separate validation cohort of roughly 130 different subjects was used in addition to the 666-subject first cohort. To decide whether each TCR beta V gene segment behaved as functional or pseudogenic, an earlier analysis of nearly 600 of the donors relied on high-throughput TCR beta sequencing. A later genetic analysis took genome-wide SNP genotypes for about three fifths of the 666 donors and used that subset as a discovery cohort. The study combined high-throughput TCR immunosequencing, statistical association of individual TCRs with disease status, and machine learning to predict cytomegalovirus infection status. An early release covering roughly 600 HLA-typed donors comprised approximately 290 gigabases of sequencing data and 85 million to 100 million unique TCR sequences. Among roughly 400 genotyped donors of the cohort, an average of about 220,000 unique TCR beta nucleotide sequences was sequenced per donor, of which roughly 17% were non-productive. Typing coverage varied by locus: roughly 620-630 donors for A, B, C, DRB1 and DQB1; around 560 for DQA1; over 600 for DPA1; approximately 490 for DPB1. Rather than using new phenotypic data, the later analysis identified candidate immune exposures from TCR beta sequences and from how often those sequences occurred across donors. Roughly five DR-DQ haplotypes were handled as single units for association and clustering because linkage in the cohort was strong. The study profiled the T cell repertoires of about 640 subjects by immunosequencing and related them to cytomegalovirus serostatus. The study aimed to test whether cataloging public T cell receptors could reveal signatures of past pathogen exposure. Donor age, sex, ethnicity and CMV serostatus were compiled alongside the repertoire data. Of the roughly 430 genotyped donors, approximately 80% fell in the genetic ancestry cluster associated with self-reported Caucasian donors. In a later analysis, previously published TCR beta repertoires from 500 to 750 donors were re-analyzed and high-resolution HLA genotyping was added so that TCR occurrence patterns could be studied. Every repertoire in the discovery cohort had been generated on one and the same sequencing platform. HLA typing covered class I and class II loci at four-digit resolution. Results and caveats for the whole study, not just this receptor: Because counts were too low, seventeen rarely observed V segments, including chromosome 9 orphons, were left out of the earlier analysis of about 500 of the donors. At a false discovery rate of 0.05, a later analysis linked approximately 18,000 TCR beta sequences to specific HLA alleles. The classifier was reported to diagnose cytomegalovirus status with high specificity and sensitivity in both the original cohort and the validation cohort. In the study, 164 TCR beta chains were listed as associated with cytomegalovirus. For the cohort, immune exposure information was limited to CMV serostatus. In a later analysis, several top co-occurrence clusters were reported to appear linked to parvovirus B19, influenza, CMV and Epstein-Barr virus. Most CMV-associated TCR beta chains appeared to be HLA-restricted in a later analysis, and the HLA associations seemed to be driven largely by CMV exposure. Because some donors lacked HLA typing at each locus, the association tests relied only on the typed subset. An association between a missense DCLRE1C variant and V-gene and J-gene trimming of TCR beta chains was found in a later genetic analysis and replicated in an independent cohort. A cluster of highly shared sequence variants was judged likely to be a technical artifact of the sequencing pipeline. Three of the identified cytomegalovirus-associated TCR beta chains were confirmed in vitro to be specific for cytomegalovirus antigens. Assigning TCR associations to individual alleles was difficult when HLA alleles, especially DR and DQ, strongly co-occurred. In a later analysis, HLA-associated TCR beta chains were found to be more clonally expanded and to have lower generation probabilities than equally common non-associated chains. An earlier analysis of approximately 590 of the donors showed that most TCR beta V segments appeared in productive rearrangements either about 87% or about 30% of the time, which broadly matched IMGT annotations. A further reported finding was that TCR beta sequences accurately predicted the HLA-A and HLA-B alleles for most subjects in the first cohort. Presence/absence analyses assumed roughly uniform sequencing depth across donors, an assumption that may not hold. The cohort was sequenced for TCR beta chains only, and without alpha or paired-chain data the features that could be detected were limited. Some IMGT-functional V segments, including TRBV6-2 and TRBV6-3, could not be told apart with the 87-base-pair reads, so those segments were excluded. Across donors, most TCR sequences were observed very rarely, whereas some public TCRs were present in many individuals. Correlated functional status among segregating V segments might be attributable to linkage disequilibrium, but an unknown experimental factor could not be ruled out. The authors suggested that the approach could potentially be extended to other disease states and immunological phenotypes. According to a later analysis, TCR association rates differed among HLA loci, with DRB1 alleles showing the most associated TCRs and HLA-C alleles showing the fewest. A later genetic analysis reported fewer N-insertions in productive TCRs among donors in an Asian-associated ancestry cluster than the roughly 640-donor mean.

This clone was seen only once. Its specific antigen is unknown. Qualities for individual bases were not recorded, and no much larger clone is one base off. Library generation was performed with the immunoSEQ multiplex PCR assay. For the multiplex PCR, a mixture combining 60 forward primers for TCR Vbeta segments and 13 reverse primers for TCR Jbeta segments was used. The CDR3 region of rearranged TCR beta genes was amplified from genomic DNA by a multiplex PCR assay. On the Illumina HiSeq System, the amplified TCR beta libraries were sequenced as 87-base-pair reads. In the original analysis: In a later analysis, about 80 million unique TCR beta chains were counted across the roughly 670 repertoires, and roughly 10 million of these chains were shared by at least two donors. To remove PCR and sequencing errors, raw reads were error-corrected and collapsed into unique sequences using a nearest-neighbor algorithm that merged closely related sequences. To assign V, D and J gene segments, CDR3 sequences were aligned to IMGT reference sequences. For a sequence to be retained, a match of at least six nucleotides was required to both a V gene segment and a J gene segment. Rearrangements were classified as productive when the CDR3 lacked stop codons and remained in frame with V and J, and all other rearrangements were classified as non-productive. CDR3 was defined by IMGT convention, running from the second conserved V-encoded cysteine to the conserved J-encoded phenylalanine. The earlier analysis of fewer than 750 of the donors excluded sequences that lacked an unambiguous match to a single V gene segment. In an earlier analysis of more than 500 of the donors, a V segment was called functional when productive rearrangements were above 56.7%, and segregating when the standard deviation between donors exceeded 5%. To diagnose cytomegalovirus status from the catalog of TCR beta chain sequences, a statistical classification framework was built. In a later analysis, TCR nucleotide sequences were compared against IMGT/GENE-DB human TR gene sequences so that V and J genes could be assigned. In a later analysis, CDR3 sequences and most-parsimonious VDJ recombination scenarios were assigned using the TCRdist pipeline. In a later analysis, each TCR beta chain was defined by its CDR3 amino acid sequence together with its V-gene family, and reads without a unique V-gene family were excluded. To address suspected cross-contamination and a sequencing artifact, a later analysis removed some 620 highly shared, low-generation-probability nucleotide sequences. For each public chain, a later analysis derived a clonal expansion index from normalized ranks of inferred template counts within each repertoire. Generation probabilities in a later analysis came from a VDJ recombination model fitted to out-of-frame rearrangements, and those results were checked against IGoR. Hypergeometric tests were used in a later analysis to score TCR-TCR, TCR-HLA and TCR-CMV co-occurrence, with a repertoire-size bias correction applied to the TCR pairs. In a later analysis, false discovery rates were estimated by permuting HLA or CMV assignments 20 times. In a later analysis, co-occurring TCRs were grouped with DBSCAN, and TCRdist sequence similarity was added when clustering was performed within HLA-allele-positive subsets. Repertoires with fewer than 30,000 or more than 120,000 public chains, plus five repertoires with anomalous nucleotide sharing, were excluded from co-occurrence clustering. This immuneACCESS table, as held by TCRdb, lists in-frame sequences with V and J called but not all clones. Of the missing ones, under half trace to an unresolved V gene in checked studies; the others have no known cause. V and J calls and clone size follow that table, whereas D and trimming were derived from the DNA. Here the sample has some 200,000 clones; about 88% occur a single time. Of the sample, less than 0.3% falls within the top ten clones.

According to the germline V gene, CDR1 reads SGHTA and CDR2 reads FQGTGA. The CDR3 has 15 amino acids, counting the end cysteine and phenylalanine. The retained sequence is limited to the CDR3, 45 bases, with the frame set at the first base. Trimming takes 2 bases off V and 5 bases off J; junction bases not matched to a gene: 7. The cohort was made up of approximately 670 healthy bone marrow donors. All cohort members were sampled while nominally healthy, although unrecorded immune exposures were likely present. The donor tested CMV seronegative and was one of the 352 seronegative cohort members. A peripheral blood sample was provided by each donor, and peripheral blood mononuclear cells were used for TCR beta sequencing. Genomic DNA was extracted from the blood cell samples with the Qiagen DNeasy Blood Extraction Kit.

The sequenced sample consisted of PBMCs. The receptor was derived from a girl in the first two years of life in good health and CMV-seronegative. The rearrangement joined TRBV7-3 to TRBJ2-5; 8 bases in between match TRBD1. DNA sequence: TGTGCCAGCAGCTTAGCCCCAGGGGGCCTTGAGACCCAGTACTTC. Its protein product is CASSLAPGGLETQYF.